This passage covers 20 T cell receptor beta chains from one sample sequenced in a study of blood T cell repertoires in COVID-19. Produced via immunoSEQ multiplex PCR; TCRdb's table is partial and in-frame only. The repertoire holds about 130,000 clones, with approximately 83% as singletons. The sequencing sample was made of peripheral blood. These receptors were taken from a woman in her forties or fifties who had recovered from COVID-19.

The CDR3 bases are TGTGCCAGCAGTCCACAGGGAGCTTACACTGAAGCTTTCTTT. Translating it yields CASSPQGAYTEAFF. The chain recombines TRBV27 with TRBJ1-1, with D tentatively TRBD1 (6 bases). CDR1 and CDR2 from the germline V gene are MNHEY and SMNVEV (reference sequence). The CDR3 sequence is 14 residues long. Trimming took off 5 bases at V and 3 bases at J, with 13 bases between the two ends.

DNA for the CDR3: TGTGCTAGTGGTTTGGCCTCGGGACAGCACGATTCACCCCTCCACTTT. Translation: CASGLASGQHDSPLHF. The chain employs TRBV12-5 and TRBJ1-6; 7 nucleotides agree with TRBD1. After removal of 1 base from V and 8 bases from J, the junction contained 8 bases not matched to a gene. CDR3 size: 16 residues. Germline CDR1 is LGHNT and CDR2 is FRNRAP.

The V gene is TRBV25-1, the J gene TRBJ2-1; 7 bases align to TRBD2. The V gene's germline CDR1 is MGHDK and CDR2 SYGVNS. There are 16 residues in the CDR3. The trim removed 1 base at V and 9 bases at J, leaving 12 bases unmatched. This CDR3 is CASSELPGGNSLEQFF. In DNA, the CDR3 is TGTGCCAGCAGTGAATTGCCGGGGGGTAACTCTCTTGAGCAGTTCTTC.

The chain joins TRBV19 to TRBJ1-2; D might be TRBD1 (6 bases). V was clipped by 3 bases and J by 0 bases, with 20 bases between them. Germline CDR1 LNHDA, CDR2 SQIVND (reference sequence). The CDR3 has 18 amino acids. The chain's CDR3 is CASSIHRVDLQTNYGYTF. DNA of the CDR3: TGTGCCAGTAGTATTCACAGGGTCGATTTGCAAACTAACTATGGCTACACCTTC.

The table lists this clone with a few counts. The rearrangement joins TRBV5-1 to TRBJ2-2, with TRBD1 matching over 12 bases. Trimming at V came to 5 bases and at J to 8 bases, leaving 10 bases not matched to a gene. Germline V gene sequence: CDR1 SGHRS, CDR2 YFSETQ. CDR3 length equals 16 residues. The CDR3 sequence: CASSLPGQGALGELFF. In nucleotides, the CDR3 is TGCGCCAGCAGTCTTCCGGGACAGGGGGCGTTAGGGGAGCTGTTTTTT.

The chain recombines TRBV9 with TRBJ1-4; 9 bases map to TRBD1. This CDR3 is built from 18 residues. Losses at the gene ends were 3 bases for V and 0 bases for J; bases not matched to a gene: 9. Germline values: CDR1 SGDLS, CDR2 YYNGEE. CDR3 amino acids: CASSGNRGQAATNEKLFF. CDR3 nucleotide sequence: TGTGCCAGCAGCGGAAACAGGGGGCAAGCCGCAACTAATGAAAAACTGTTTTTT. The full variable domain, with the rest looked up from reference TRBV9 and TRBJ1-4, is DSGVTQTPKHLITATGQRVTLRCSPRSGDLSVYWYQQSLDQGLQFLIQYYNGEERAKGNILERFSAQQFPDLHSELNLSSLELGDSALYFCASSGNRGQAATNEKLFFGSGTQLSVL.

The V call is TRBV11-3, the J call TRBJ2-1; possibly TRBD2 for D (6 bases). V shed 0 bases and J shed 7 bases, with 10 bases lying between them. The CDR3 is 14 residues long. Germline assignment: CDR1 SGHNT and CDR2 YENEEA. The CDR3 region is CASSLEGTWNEQFF. CDR3 DNA: TGTGCCAGCAGCTTAGAGGGGACTTGGAATGAGCAGTTCTTC.

The count of this clone is one. The chain links TRBV7-2 to TRBJ1-5, with 8 bases aligning to TRBD1. Germline trimming cut 5 bases from V and 2 bases from J; bases unmatched to any gene: 5. Germline V gene data show CDR1 as SGHTA and CDR2 as FQGNSA. The CDR3 loop spans 15 amino acids. In DNA form, the CDR3 reads TGTGCCAGCAGCCGCGGACAGGGCGGCAATCAGCCCCAGCATTTT. Protein: CASSRGQGGNQPQHF.

The sample holds a few counts of this clone. This chain links TRBV7-9 with TRBJ2-7; TRBD1 is a possible D gene (5 bases). The V end lost 3 bases, the J end lost 7 bases, and 10 bases lay between the germline ends. This CDR3 spans 12 amino acids. Germline CDR1 SEHNR, CDR2 FQNEAQ (reference sequence). This CDR3 reads CASSLTVGEQYF. CDR3 coding DNA: TGTGCCAGCAGCTTGACAGTAGGGGAGCAGTACTTC.

This clone was detected only once. The rearrangement links TRBV2 to TRBJ2-7; TRBD1 matches at 8 bases. V dropped 6 bases and J dropped 3; count of bases not matched to a gene: 7. CDR3 length equals 14 residues. Germline lookup yields CDR1 SNHLY and CDR2 FYNNEI. As DNA, the CDR3 is TGTGCCAGCAGCATTGACAGGGGAGGCTACGAGCAGTACTTC. Its protein product is CASSIDRGGYEQYF.

V is TRBV29-1 and J is TRBJ1-1; D not resolved. Germline values: CDR1 SQVTM, CDR2 ANQGSEA. Between the trimmed V and J ends, which lost 2 bases and 1 base, there was a span of 8 bases. This CDR3 comprises 13 residues. The chain's CDR3 is CSVEPDPNTEAFF. DNA of the CDR3: TGCAGCGTTGAACCAGATCCGAACACTGAAGCTTTCTTT. The full variable domain, rest sourced from reference TRBV29-1 and TRBJ1-1, is SAVISQKPSRDICQRGTSLTIQCQVDSQVTMMFWYRQQPGQSLTLIATANQGSEATYESGFVIDKFPISRPNLTFSTLTVSNMSPEDSSIYLCSVEPDPNTEAFFGQGTRLTVV.

In this sample, this clone turned up a few times. V usage is TRBV6-1 and J usage is TRBJ1-2, with 7 bases lining up with TRBD1. This CDR3 contains 12 residues. The germline gives CDR1 MNHNS, CDR2 SASEGT. V lost 2 bases to trimming and J lost 7 bases; unmatched junction nucleotides: 1. Here the CDR3 reads CASSETGVGYTF. CDR3 bases: TGTGCCAGCAGTGAAACAGGGGTTGGCTACACCTTC.

The chain employs TRBV5-1 and TRBJ1-5; D is possibly TRBD1 (6 bases). Trimming cost V 5 bases and J 3 bases, with 12 bases left between them. The germline CDR1 and CDR2 sequences are SGHRS and YFSETQ. The CDR3 length is 14 residues. CDR3 in amino acids: CASSSGQPNQPQHF. CDR3 nucleotide sequence: TGCGCCAGCAGTTCCGGACAGCCCAATCAGCCCCAGCATTTT.

This clone was picked up one time. The CDR3 DNA is TGTGCCAGCAGCAAAGAAAGGACAAAGGAAAAACTGTTTTTT. Amino acids: CASSKERTKEKLFF. This chain uses TRBV21-1 with TRBJ1-4; the table gives TRBD1 as D, unverified against the DNA. TRBV21-1 is a pseudogene segment. The CDR3 has 14 residues.

The CDR3 nucleotides are TGTGCCAGCGCCCGGCGGAATGAAAAACTGTTTTTT. Its translation: CASARRNEKLFF. The chain combines TRBV12-3 or TRBV12-4 with TRBJ1-4, with unresolved D. With 8 bases removed from V and 5 bases from J, the gap between germline ends came to 9 bases. CDR3 length: 12 residues.

The chain carries TRBV24-1 and TRBJ2-7; 8 nucleotides agree with TRBD2. Germline CDR1 is KGHDR and CDR2 is SFDVKD. The CDR3 totals 15 residues. Germline trimming cut 4 bases from V and 5 bases from J; bases unmatched to any gene: 9. The CDR3 is CATSDSGLGGNEQYF. The CDR3 coding sequence is TGTGCCACCAGTGACTCGGGACTAGGTGGCAACGAGCAGTACTTC.

The rearrangement uses TRBV6-5 and TRBJ1-5, with TRBD1 identical over 7 bases. The CDR3 runs to 14 residues. V trimming: 6 bases; J trimming: 4 bases; junction bases outside the gene matches: 6. CDR1 and CDR2 from the germline V gene are MNHEY and SVGAGI. The CDR3 is CASSRQGGNQPQHF. The CDR3 nucleotides are TGTGCCAGCAGCCGACAGGGCGGTAATCAGCCCCAGCATTTT.

This clone has a single count. The V gene is TRBV5-1, the J gene TRBJ2-7; D is possibly TRBD1 (6 bases). Deletions cut 4 bases from V and 4 bases from J, with 12 bases between. Germline V gene data show CDR1 as SGHRS and CDR2 as YFSETQ. The CDR3 contains 13 residues. The CDR3 DNA sequence: TGCGCCAGCAGCCGGGACAATGTGTACGAGCAGTACTTC. It is translated as CASSRDNVYEQYF.

V gene TRBV6-6 combines with J gene TRBJ1-2; D remains ambiguous. The V and J ends lost 5 bases and 4 bases respectively, with 11 bases between them. The CDR3 is 13 residues long. Germline CDR1 and CDR2: MNHNY and SVGAGI (reference sequence). The CDR3, as DNA: TGTGCCAGCAGTAGCGTTATGGGCTATGGCTACACCTTC. This translates into CASSSVMGYGYTF.

The gene calls are TRBV18 and TRBJ2-7, with TRBD1 matching 10 bases. CDR3 size: 15 residues. V dropped 0 bases and J dropped 4; count of bases not matched to a gene: 3. CDR1 KGHSH and CDR2 LQKENI come from the germline V gene. The DNA of the CDR3 is TGTGCCAGCTCACCACCGGGACAGGGGCCGTACGAGCAGTACTTC. Amino acids: CASSPPGQGPYEQYF.